The sample holds a few counts of the clone carrying this T cell receptor (beta chain). This sample's time point: persistent/refractory GD, antithyroid drugs over 5 years with positive TRAb. The TCR library was made from RNA extracted from PBMCs. Libraries of TCR beta came from iRepertoire HTBI primers plus Arm-PCR of CDR3 regions. TCRdb reanalysed the multiplex PCR reads using MiXCR and keeps one entry per CDR3 protein. The sample contains around 510,000 distinct CDR3 sequences, less than 25% of which appear only once. Trimming pared 3 bases from V and 10 bases from J, leaving 16 bases between. Germline values: CDR1 KGHSH, CDR2 LQKENI. CDR3 size: 14 residues. This specimen belongs to a study of regulatory T cells in long-lasting Graves disease.

The starting material was peripheral blood mononuclear cells (PBMCs), obtained when the disease was refractory, from a patient treated with antithyroid drugs. The gene calls are TRBV18 and TRBJ2-4, with TRBD2 as a possible D gene (6 bases). The receptor's source is a female donor with Graves disease. The CDR3 DNA follows: TGTGCCAGCTCACCCCTTTCGGGACTGTGGATTCAGTACTTC. Translating gives CASSPLSGLWIQYF.